The sequence of this TCR beta chain was determined in a study of blood T cell repertoires in COVID-19. Study-level background: Italy, Spain and the United States were the sources of the convalescent and acute COVID-19 samples. Sources were T cells, B-cell-depleted T cells, or PBMCs; the material itself was cDNA or gDNA.

The CDR3 contains 14 residues. Germline loops: CDR1 SGHRS, CDR2 YFSETQ. Trimming removed 0 bases at V and 1 base at J, with 7 bases between. Methods used by the authors: Reference gene primer amplification gave estimated nucleated cell counts. Using immunoSEQ multiplex PCR, the repertoire was profiled, and TCRdb retains in-frame clones only, with some absent. Clone size and V and J calls were adopted from that table, with D and trimming inferred from the DNA. The table lists 300,000 to 400,000 clones, roughly 86% of them singletons, with approximately 7.3% in the top ten. Patients at the Seattle site were enrolled during active infection and followed longitudinally.

This clonotype was obtained from a woman aged 70-85 years with COVID-19, enrolled during active disease. The sequenced sample consisted of peripheral blood. The rearrangement links TRBV5-1 to TRBJ1-1, with a weak D call TRBD1 (5 bases). CDR3 residues: CASSLDGANTEAFF. The CDR3, as DNA: TGCGCCAGCAGCTTGGATGGGGCGAACACTGAAGCTTTCTTT.